The clone carrying this T cell receptor beta chain has a count of ten or more. Its antigen is unidentified. Amplification yielded TCR beta CDR3 regions, with RNA transcripts as the source. HTBI primers drove first-round RT-PCR of the TCR CDR3. TCRdb reprocessed the multiplex PCR reads via MiXCR and lists one record per CDR3 protein. The sample carries some 600,000 distinct CDR3 sequences, about 15% recorded once. The data derive from a study of T cells in Graves' hyperthyroidism and ophthalmopathy. Points from the study as a whole: Stable hyperthyroidism and ophthalmopathy were separated using 13 V-J signatures.

This CDR3 comprises 16 residues. Germline V gene sequence: CDR1 KGHDR, CDR2 SFDVKD. Trimming cost V 4 bases and J 2 bases; bases outside gene matches: 5. The study based diagnoses on clinical symptoms, serum thyroxine and TRAb, thyroid ultrasound and orbital computed tomography. Sampled blood dates from first hyperthyroidism diagnosis, and it precedes any ophthalmopathy symptoms. The specimen sequenced was blood. This receptor was taken from a woman aged 30 to 39 with Graves' hyperthyroidism that later progressed to Graves' ophthalmopathy. V usage is TRBV24-1 and J usage is TRBJ2-2, with 8 bases identical to TRBD1. CDR3 nucleotides: TGTGCCACCAGTGACCCGGACAGGGCTAACACCGGGGAGCTGTTTTTT. Its translation is CATSDPDRANTGELFF.